This passage covers 7 T cell receptor beta chains from one sample sequenced in a study of T cells in Graves' hyperthyroidism and ophthalmopathy. There were TCR beta CDR3 regions amplified from RNA transcripts. First-round RT-PCR with HTBI primers amplified the TCR CDR3 region. TCRdb redid the calling of the multiplex PCR reads with MiXCR, one entry per CDR3 protein. This table has a few hundred thousand distinct CDR3 sequences, roughly 25% appearing once. Input material: blood. The receptors originated from a man aged 45 to 65 with Graves' hyperthyroidism.

This clonotype has a count of ten or more. The gene calls are TRBV10-3 and TRBJ2-1; 12 bases fit TRBD2. CDR1 is ENHRY and CDR2 is SYGVKD in the germline V gene. The CDR3 consists of 13 residues. J was trimmed by 5 bases and V by 9 bases; bases with no gene match: 2. CDR3 protein: CAIRLAGDNEQFF. In DNA form, the CDR3 reads TGTGCCATTCGACTAGCGGGAGACAATGAGCAGTTCTTC.

The chain couples TRBV18 to TRBJ2-1; D gene ambiguous. The germline CDR1 and CDR2 sequences are KGHSH and LQKENI. The CDR3 loop spans 16 amino acids. Trimming removed 2 bases at V and 3 bases at J, with 14 bases between. The CDR3 here is CASSPRSQVIYNEQFF. CDR3 nucleotides: TGTGCCAGCTCACCAAGATCGCAGGTGATCTACAATGAGCAGTTCTTC.

This clonotype occurred many times. The chain recombines TRBV12-3 or TRBV12-4 with TRBJ1-1; possibly TRBD1 for D (5 bases). Trimming shortened V by 7 bases and J by 2 bases, and 14 bases separated the two germline ends. This CDR3 is built from 14 residues. CDR3 DNA: TGTGCCAGCACCTTGGGGCCCAGAAACACTGAAGCTTTCTTT. Protein sequence: CASTLGPRNTEAFF.

The genes are TRBV29-1 and TRBJ1-1, with D hard to call. This CDR3 spans 13 amino acids. Germline V gives CDR1 SQVTM, CDR2 ANQGSEA. V was shortened by 1 base and J by 0 bases, with 6 bases between the two germline ends. CDR3 sequence (DNA): TGCAGCGTTGAAGCAGTCATGAACACTGAAGCTTTCTTT. This sequence encodes CSVEAVMNTEAFF.

This clonotype was seen a handful of times. V usage is TRBV2 and J usage is TRBJ2-3, with 8 bases that match TRBD2. V lost 6 bases to trimming and J lost 7 bases; unmatched junction nucleotides: 12. There are 15 residues in the CDR3. The germline V gene has CDR1 SNHLY and CDR2 FYNNEI. CDR3 residues: CASRDTSGARNTQYF. The CDR3 DNA follows: TGTGCCAGCAGAGATACTAGCGGCGCGAGAAATACGCAGTATTTT.

The sample holds a few counts of this clonotype. This chain joins TRBV7-3 and TRBJ2-5; D is uncertain. CDR3 length: 13 amino acids. Germline values: CDR1 SGHTA, CDR2 FQGTGA. V was clipped by 1 base and J by 4 bases, with 7 bases between them. In DNA form, the CDR3 reads TGTGCCAGCAGCTTAAGGAAAGGAGAGACCCAGTACTTC. Its translation is CASSLRKGETQYF.

The CDR3 DNA sequence: TGTGCCAGTAGGCAGGGCGGGCGGGACTACAATGAGCAGTTCTTC. Protein: CASRQGGRDYNEQFF. The chain joins TRBV3-1 to TRBJ2-1; a weak D match, TRBD2 (6 bases). V was cut by 9 bases and J by 3 bases, with 18 bases left in between. There are 15 residues in the CDR3. The germline V gene encodes CDR1 LGHDT and CDR2 YNNKEL (reference sequence).